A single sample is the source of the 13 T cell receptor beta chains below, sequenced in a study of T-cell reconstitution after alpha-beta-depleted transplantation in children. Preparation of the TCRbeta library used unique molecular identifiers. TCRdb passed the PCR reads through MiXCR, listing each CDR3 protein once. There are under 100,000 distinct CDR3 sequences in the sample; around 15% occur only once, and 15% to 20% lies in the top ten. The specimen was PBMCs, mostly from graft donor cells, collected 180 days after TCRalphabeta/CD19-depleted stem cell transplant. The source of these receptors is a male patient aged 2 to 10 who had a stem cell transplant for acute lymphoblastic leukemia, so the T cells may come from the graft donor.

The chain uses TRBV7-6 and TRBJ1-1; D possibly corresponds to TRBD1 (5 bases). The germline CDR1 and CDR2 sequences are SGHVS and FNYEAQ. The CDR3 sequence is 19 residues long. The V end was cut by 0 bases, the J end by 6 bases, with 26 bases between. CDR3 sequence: CASSLAPGIVGLERAEAFF. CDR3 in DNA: TGTGCCAGCAGCTTAGCACCAGGGATAGTTGGCCTAGAGCGGGCTGAAGCTTTCTTT. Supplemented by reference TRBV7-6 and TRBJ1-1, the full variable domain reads GAGVSQSPRYKVTKRGQDVALRCDPISGHVSLYWYRQALGQGPEFLTYFNYEAQQDKSGLPNDRFSAERPEGSISTLTIQRTEQRDSAMYRCASSLAPGIVGLERAEAFFGQGTRLTVV.

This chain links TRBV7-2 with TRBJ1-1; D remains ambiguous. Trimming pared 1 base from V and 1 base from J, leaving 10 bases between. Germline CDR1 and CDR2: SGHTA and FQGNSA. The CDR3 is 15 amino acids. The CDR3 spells CASSLVLTANTEAFF. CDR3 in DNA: TGTGCCAGCAGCTTAGTCTTAACGGCGAACACTGAAGCTTTCTTT.

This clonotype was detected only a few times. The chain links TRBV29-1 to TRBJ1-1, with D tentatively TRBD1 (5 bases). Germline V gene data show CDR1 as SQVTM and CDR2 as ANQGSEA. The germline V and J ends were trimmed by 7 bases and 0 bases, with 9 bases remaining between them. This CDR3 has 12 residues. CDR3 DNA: TGCAGCGGGGGGGGTATGAACACTGAAGCTTTCTTT. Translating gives CSGGGMNTEAFF. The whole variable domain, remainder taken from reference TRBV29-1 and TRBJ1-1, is SAVISQKPSRDICQRGTSLTIQCQVDSQVTMMFWYRQQPGQSLTLIATANQGSEATYESGFVIDKFPISRPNLTFSTLTVSNMSPEDSSIYLCSGGGMNTEAFFGQGTRLTVV.

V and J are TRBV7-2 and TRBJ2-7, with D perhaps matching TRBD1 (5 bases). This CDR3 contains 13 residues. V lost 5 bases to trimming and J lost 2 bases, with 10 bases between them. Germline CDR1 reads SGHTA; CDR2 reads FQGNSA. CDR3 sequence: CASSADSAYEQYF. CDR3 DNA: TGTGCCAGCAGCGCCGACAGTGCCTACGAGCAGTACTTC. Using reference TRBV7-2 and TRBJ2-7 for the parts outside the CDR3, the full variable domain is GAGVSQSPSNKVTEKGKDVELRCDPISGHTALYWYRQSLGQGLEFLIYFQGNSAPDKSGLPSDRFSAERTGGSVSTLTIQRTQQEDSAVYLCASSADSAYEQYFGPGTRLTVT.

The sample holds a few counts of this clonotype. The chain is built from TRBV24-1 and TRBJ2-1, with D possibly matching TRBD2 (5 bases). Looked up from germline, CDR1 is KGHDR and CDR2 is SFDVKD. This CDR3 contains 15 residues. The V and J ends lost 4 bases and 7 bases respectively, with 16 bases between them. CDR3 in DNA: TGTGCCACCAGTGACCCCTGGAGAGGGAAAAATGAGCAGTTCTTC. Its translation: CATSDPWRGKNEQFF.

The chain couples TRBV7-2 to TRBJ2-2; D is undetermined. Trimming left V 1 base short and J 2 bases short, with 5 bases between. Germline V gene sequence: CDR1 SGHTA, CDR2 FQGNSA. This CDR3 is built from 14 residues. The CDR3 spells CASSLDSNTGELFF. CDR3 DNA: TGTGCCAGCAGCTTAGATTCTAACACCGGGGAGCTGTTTTTT.

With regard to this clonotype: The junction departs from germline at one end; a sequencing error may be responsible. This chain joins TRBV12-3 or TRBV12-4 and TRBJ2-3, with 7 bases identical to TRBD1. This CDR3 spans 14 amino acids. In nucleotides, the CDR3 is TGTGGCAGCAGTCTAAGGGGGCAGCAAGATACGCAGTATTTT. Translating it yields CGSSLRGQQDTQYF.

The CDR3 is CSARDPRQGYNEQFF. The DNA of the CDR3 is TGCAGTGCTAGAGATCCCCGACAGGGGTACAATGAGCAGTTCTTC. This chain uses TRBV20-1 with TRBJ2-1, with 8 bases matching TRBD1. The germline CDR1 and CDR2 sequences are DFQATT and SNEGSKA (reference sequence). Losses at the gene ends were 0 bases for V and 4 bases for J; bases not matched to a gene: 5. This CDR3 spans 15 amino acids.

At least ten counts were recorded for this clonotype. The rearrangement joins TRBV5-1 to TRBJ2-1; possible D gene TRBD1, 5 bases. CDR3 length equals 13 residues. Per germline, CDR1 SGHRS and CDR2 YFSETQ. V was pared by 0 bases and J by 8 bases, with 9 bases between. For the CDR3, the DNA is TGCGCCAGCAGCTTGGTAGGGGTGTATGAGCAGTTCTTC. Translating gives CASSLVGVYEQFF.

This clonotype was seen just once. The CDR3 is CASSLWASGGEEQFF. For the CDR3, the DNA is TGTGCCAGCAGTTTATGGGCTAGCGGGGGTGAGGAGCAGTTCTTC. The genes are TRBV12-3 or TRBV12-4 and TRBJ2-1; 10 bases fit TRBD2. The CDR3 loop spans 15 amino acids. Losses at the gene ends were 2 bases for V and 10 bases for J; bases not matched to a gene: 8.

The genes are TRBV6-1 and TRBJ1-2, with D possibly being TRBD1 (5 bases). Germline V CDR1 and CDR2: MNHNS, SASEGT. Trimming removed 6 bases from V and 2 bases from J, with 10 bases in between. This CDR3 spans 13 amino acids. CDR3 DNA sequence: TGTGCCAGCAGACGGGACGTCAACTATGGCTACACCTTC. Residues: CASRRDVNYGYTF.

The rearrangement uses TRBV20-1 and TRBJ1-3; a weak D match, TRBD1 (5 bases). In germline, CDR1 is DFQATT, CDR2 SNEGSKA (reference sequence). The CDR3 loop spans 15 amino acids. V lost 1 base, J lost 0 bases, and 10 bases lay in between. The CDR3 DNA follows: TGCAGTGCTAGAGCAGGACACATCTCTGGAAACACCATATATTTT. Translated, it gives CSARAGHISGNTIYF.

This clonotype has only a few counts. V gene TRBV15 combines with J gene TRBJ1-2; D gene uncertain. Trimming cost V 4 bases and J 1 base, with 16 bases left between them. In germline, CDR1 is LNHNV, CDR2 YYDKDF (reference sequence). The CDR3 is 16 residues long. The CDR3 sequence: CATSMEILGLNYGYTF. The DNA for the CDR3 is TGTGCCACCAGCATGGAGATCCTTGGGCTTAACTATGGCTACACCTTC. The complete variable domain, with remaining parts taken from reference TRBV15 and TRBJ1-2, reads DAMVIQNPRYQVTQFGKPVTLSCSQTLNHNVMYWYQQKSSQAPKLLFHYYDKDFNNEADTPDNFQSRRPNTSFCFLDIRSPGLGDTAMYLCATSMEILGLNYGYTFGSGTRLTVV.